This T cell receptor beta chain came from a study of OX40 agonist ivuxolimab in advanced cancers. Background on the study: As their treatment, patients were administered ivuxolimab, an agonistic anti-OX40 (CD134) antibody. Partial responses occurred in Three dose-escalation patients, one with hepatocellular carcinoma and two with cutaneous melanoma. Findings of the study overall: In general, CD8+ T cells held more expanded clones than CD4+ did, on average. The CD4+ and CD8+ T cells in the blood had expanded clonally by week 6 at 0.1 to 3.0 mg/kg.

The method was immunoSEQ multiplex PCR; TCRdb's version includes in-frame clones alone and lacks a portion of them. In the table there are around 51,000 clones, more than 75% of which are singletons. The CDR3 is 16 residues long. V lost 1 base, J lost 4 bases, and 16 bases lay in between. Germline V gene data show CDR1 as SEHNR and CDR2 as FQNEAQ (reference sequence). This clone is a singleton in its sample. What it binds is unknown. The sample was CD4+ or CD8+ T cells sorted from blood, taken in a trial of the OX40 agonist ivuxolimab. The chain is built from TRBV7-9 and TRBJ1-2; D is unclear. This receptor was identified in an adult with an advanced solid tumor such as melanoma, head and neck, liver or kidney cancer. CDR3 sequence reads: CASSLVGSSLTYGYTF. The DNA of the CDR3 is TGTGCCAGCAGCTTAGTTGGAAGCTCGTTGACCTATGGCTACACCTTC.